This T cell receptor (beta chain) was documented in a study of T cells after somatic rescue of genetic block. Assay used: immunoSEQ multiplex PCR; TCRdb lists only in-frame clones, some missing. The sample has 55,000 to 70,000 clones, 92% seen once. The V gene lost 1 base and the J gene lost 4 bases, with 5 bases spanning the gap. The CDR3 totals 13 residues. The germline V gene has CDR1 SGHVS and CDR2 FQNEAQ. The source is a man aged 40-49 years. This chain links TRBV7-8 with TRBJ2-1; D is uncertain. Sequencing was done on a sample of peripheral blood mononuclear cells (PBMCs). The CDR3 nucleotides read TGTGCCAGCAGCTTAGGGCAATACAATGAGCAGTTCTTC. This codes for CASSLGQYNEQFF.